Shown below are 27 T cell receptor beta chains from a single sample sequenced in a study of OX40 agonist ivuxolimab in advanced cancers. The data were produced by immunoSEQ multiplex PCR, yet TCRdb's version contains in-frame clones alone and is incomplete. Among 89,000 or so clones, about 90% were seen once, and the ten largest hold under 9.5%. The material sequenced was CD4+ or CD8+ T cells sorted from blood, taken in a trial of the OX40 agonist ivuxolimab. The receptors shown here come from an adult with an advanced solid tumor such as melanoma, head and neck, liver or kidney cancer.

CDR3 loop: CAWSLDREETQYF. The CDR3 DNA reads TGTGCCTGGAGCCTGGACAGGGAAGAGACCCAGTACTTC. The chain has TRBV30 and TRBJ2-5; 8 bases match TRBD1. This CDR3 is built from 13 residues. V dropped 3 bases and J dropped 3; count of bases not matched to a gene: 3. CDR1 and CDR2 from the germline V gene are GTSNPN and SVGIG (reference sequence).

The rearrangement links TRBV4-1 to TRBJ2-7; the match to TRBD2 covers 7 bases. CDR3 length: 15 residues. The germline gives CDR1 MGHRA, CDR2 YSYEKL. J lost 4 bases, V lost 4 bases, and 10 bases had no gene match. The CDR3 DNA reads as TGCGCCAGCAGCCTCTCGATGGGAGGGTGGTACGAGCAGTACTTC. Its translation is CASSLSMGGWYEQYF.

This chain links TRBV30 with TRBJ2-7, with D unresolved. The ends were cut back, 2 bases at V and 2 bases at J, with 10 bases in the middle. This CDR3 has 13 amino acids. CDR1 and CDR2 from the germline V gene are GTSNPN and SVGIG (reference sequence). The CDR3 reads CAWSPTDAYEQYV. DNA for the CDR3: TGTGCCTGGAGTCCGACCGATGCCTACGAGCAGTACGTC.

The chain carries TRBV18 and TRBJ1-5; 7 positions agree with TRBD1. V was pared by 5 bases and J by 0 bases, with 10 bases of the junction left unmatched. The CDR3 has 17 amino acids. Germline V gene lookup returns CDR1 KGHSH and CDR2 LQKENI. For the CDR3, the DNA is TGTGCCAGCTCAAACACCGGGACAGTCTATAGCAATCAGCCCCAGCATTTT. Its protein is CASSNTGTVYSNQPQHF.

The chain employs TRBV11-2 and TRBJ2-3, with D hard to call. Germline V gene data show CDR1 as SGHAT and CDR2 as FQNNGV. Trimming left V 4 bases short and J 2 bases short, with 4 bases between. The CDR3 loop spans 12 amino acids. CDR3 in amino acids: CASSYVTDTQYF. The CDR3 DNA reads as TGTGCCAGCAGCTACGTCACAGATACGCAGTATTTT. The full variable domain, with the rest looked up from reference TRBV11-2 and TRBJ2-3, is EAGVAQSPRYKIIEKRQSVAFWCNPISGHATLYWYQQILGQGPKLLIQFQNNGVVDDSQLPKDRFSAERLKGVDSTLKIQPAKLEDSAVYLCASSYVTDTQYFGPGTRLTVL.

The chain couples TRBV4-3 to TRBJ1-2; TRBD1 agrees at 7 bases. This CDR3 is 15 amino acids long. Per the germline V gene, CDR1 is LGHNA and CDR2 is YSLEER. The junction had 5 bases not matched to a gene; V was cut back by 4 bases and J by 0 bases. CDR3 in amino acids: CASSLYRGANYGYTF. The CDR3 coding sequence is TGCGCCAGCAGCCTATACAGGGGAGCTAACTATGGCTACACCTTC.

The chain combines TRBV28 with TRBJ1-5; D unresolved. The germline V gene has CDR1 MDHEN and CDR2 SYDVKM. This CDR3 contains 15 residues. Trimming removed 1 base at V and 0 bases at J, with 7 bases between. The CDR3 nucleotides are TGTGCCAGCAGTTTATCGGCGGATAGCAATCAGCCCCAGCATTTT. It encodes CASSLSADSNQPQHF.

The genes are TRBV5-6 and TRBJ2-3; D uncertain. Germline CDR1 is SGHDT and CDR2 is YYEEEE. The length of the CDR3 is 13 residues. The V end was cut by 0 bases, the J end by 2 bases, with 4 bases between. CDR3 loop: CASSLGHTDTQYF. The DNA for the CDR3 is TGTGCCAGCAGCTTGGGCCACACAGATACGCAGTATTTT.

This clone was counted a few times. The chain joins TRBV2 to TRBJ2-7; TRBD1 is a possible D gene (5 bases). From germline, CDR1 is SNHLY and CDR2 FYNNEI. The ends were cut back, 3 bases at V and 1 base at J, with 7 bases in the middle. The CDR3 runs to 13 residues. The chain's CDR3 is CASSDRESYEQYV. The CDR3 nucleotides are TGTGCCAGCAGTGACAGGGAATCCTACGAGCAGTACGTC.

The genes are TRBV4-3 and TRBJ1-1; 7 nucleotides align to TRBD1. V gave up 0 bases and J gave up 7 bases; unmatched junction bases: 5. From germline, CDR1 is LGHNA and CDR2 YSLEER. This CDR3 spans 14 amino acids. CDR3 in DNA: TGCGCCAGCAGCCAAGATCTCTGGACAGGTGAAGCTTTCTTT. Its translation: CASSQDLWTGEAFF.

The rearrangement joins TRBV7-2 to TRBJ2-1, with D tentatively TRBD2 (7 bases). Germline assignment: CDR1 SGHTA and CDR2 FQGNSA. This CDR3 is 16 amino acids long. The germline V and J ends were trimmed by 4 bases and 0 bases, with 13 bases remaining between them. CDR3 bases: TGTGCCAGCAGCTGGGGGCGGGGGCCCTCCTACAATGAGCAGTTCTTC. Amino acid sequence: CASSWGRGPSYNEQFF. Drawing the rest from reference TRBV7-2 and TRBJ2-1, the complete variable domain is GAGVSQSPSNKVTEKGKDVELRCDPISGHTALYWYRQSLGQGLEFLIYFQGNSAPDKSGLPSDRFSAERTGGSVSTLTIQRTQQEDSAVYLCASSWGRGPSYNEQFFGPGTRLTVL.

The gene calls are TRBV4-3 and TRBJ1-5; D is possibly TRBD1 (6 bases). Per the germline V gene, CDR1 is LGHNA and CDR2 is YSLEER. CDR3 length: 15 residues. V shed 3 bases and J shed 3 bases, with 12 bases lying between them. The CDR3 DNA reads as TGCGCCAGCAGCCATCATCAGGGGTACAATCAGCCCCAGCATTTT. Translated: CASSHHQGYNQPQHF.

This clone was detected only once. CDR3 in amino acids: CASRTDRFSEQYF. CDR3 in DNA: TGTGCCAGCAGAACGGACAGGTTCTCCGAGCAGTACTTC. J is TRBJ2-7 and V is TRBV5-5; 7 bases map to TRBD1. V dropped 5 bases and J dropped 6; count of bases not matched to a gene: 8. The germline gives CDR1 SGHKS, CDR2 YYEKEE (reference sequence). The CDR3 length is 13 residues. Based on the CDR3 plus reference TRBV5-5 and TRBJ2-7, the full variable domain is DAGVTQSPTHLIKTRGQQVTLRCSPISGHKSVSWYQQVLGQGPQFIFQYYEKEERGRGNFPDRFSARQFPNYSSELNVNALLLGDSALYLCASRTDRFSEQYFGPGTRLTVT.

The chain carries TRBV27 and TRBJ1-1; D uncertain. The V end was cut by 6 bases, the J end by 1 base, with 9 bases between. CDR3 length: 13 amino acids. CDR1 is MNHEY and CDR2 is SMNVEV in the germline V gene (reference sequence). The CDR3 spells CASSPLRNTEAFF. CDR3 DNA sequence: TGTGCCAGCAGCCCTCTTAGGAACACTGAAGCTTTCTTT.

This clone was detected only a few times. The chain uses TRBV28 and TRBJ1-2; 10 positions agree with TRBD1. The V gene end was trimmed by 5 bases and the J gene end by 5 bases; junction bases not matched to a gene: 5. Germline V CDR1 and CDR2: MDHEN, SYDVKM. This CDR3 contains 14 residues. The CDR3 sequence: CASSVDRGPYGYTF. CDR3 coding DNA: TGTGCCAGCAGTGTCGACAGGGGGCCTTATGGCTACACCTTC.

J is TRBJ1-2 and V is TRBV28, with D unclear. The CDR3 consists of 15 residues. V was trimmed by 1 base and J by 3 bases, leaving 12 bases between them. Germline CDR1 MDHEN, CDR2 SYDVKM. The CDR3 region has the DNA TGTGCCAGCAGTTTATATGAGGGAGTGGACTATGGCTACACCTTC. Translating it yields CASSLYEGVDYGYTF.

This clone turned up a few times. V gene TRBV4-1 combines with J gene TRBJ1-5, with unresolved D. V gave up 1 base and J gave up 4 bases, with 8 bases separating them. CDR1 is MGHRA, CDR2 YSYEKL, per germline. CDR3 length: 14 residues. The CDR3: CASSQGRGNQPQHF. CDR3 DNA sequence: TGCGCCAGCAGCCAAGGACGGGGAAATCAGCCCCAGCATTTT.

The chain recombines TRBV28 with TRBJ1-3; possibly TRBD1 for D (6 bases). V was pared by 4 bases and J by 3 bases, with 10 bases between. This CDR3 has 14 amino acids. Germline V gives CDR1 MDHEN, CDR2 SYDVKM. The CDR3 region is CASSYSGDGNTIYF. The CDR3 nucleotides read TGTGCCAGCAGTTACTCAGGGGATGGAAACACCATATATTTT.

The chain joins TRBV4-3 to TRBJ2-1, with TRBD2 identical over 7 bases. The germline V gene has CDR1 LGHNA and CDR2 YSLEER. V shed 4 bases, J shed 8 bases, and the junction held 20 bases outside the gene matches. The CDR3 length is 18 residues. CDR3 amino acids: CASSPSTLLGGFQDEQFF. The CDR3 DNA follows: TGCGCCAGCAGCCCATCTACTCTGTTGGGGGGGTTTCAGGATGAGCAGTTCTTC.

V usage is TRBV23-1 and J usage is TRBJ1-5; D is uncertain. TRBV23-1 is identified as an open reading frame with a role that is uncertain. Trimming left V 8 bases short and J 8 bases short, with 7 bases between. CDR3 length: 10 amino acids. This CDR3 is CASPRKPQHF. The CDR3 coding sequence is TGCGCCAGCCCCCGAAAGCCCCAGCATTTT.

The chain employs TRBV28 and TRBJ2-2; TRBD1 aligns across 12 bases. Germline trimming cut 4 bases from V and 7 bases from J; bases unmatched to any gene: 10. Germline V gene lookup returns CDR1 MDHEN and CDR2 SYDVKM. The CDR3 is made up of 17 amino acids. The CDR3 DNA reads as TGTGCCAGCAGTTCCCCCGGGACAGGGGGCTTACACGGGGAGCTGTTTTTT. Its translation: CASSSPGTGGLHGELFF.

This chain links TRBV27 with TRBJ2-7, with D uncertain. Trimming removed 10 bases from V and 6 bases from J, with 19 bases in between. The CDR3 runs to 13 residues. The germline V gene encodes CDR1 MNHEY and CDR2 SMNVEV (reference sequence). CDR3 region: CATGPSPYSEQYF. DNA of the CDR3: TGTGCCACCGGTCCTTCCCCGTATTCCGAGCAGTACTTC.

The chain recombines TRBV28 with TRBJ1-5; D is unclear. The CDR3 is 16 residues long. Deletions cut 1 base from V and 5 bases from J, with 15 bases between. Germline CDR1 MDHEN, CDR2 SYDVKM. DNA of the CDR3: TGTGCCAGCAGTTTATTCGGCGGCAGGATTTATCAGCCCCAGCATTTT. Amino acids: CASSLFGGRIYQPQHF.

This clone was recorded once. This chain links TRBV5-1 with TRBJ2-5; no firm D call. This CDR3 is 12 amino acids long. Per germline, CDR1 SGHRS and CDR2 YFSETQ. With 1 base removed from V and 2 bases from J, the gap between germline ends came to 3 bases. DNA of the CDR3: TGCGCCAGCAGCTTGCGTCAAGAGACCCAGTACTTC. Protein product: CASSLRQETQYF.

The chain employs TRBV5-1 and TRBJ2-1; D is uncertain. This CDR3 region has 17 residues. The germline V and J ends were trimmed by 0 bases and 2 bases, with 15 bases remaining between them. Germline-derived CDR1 and CDR2 are SGHRS and YFSETQ. The CDR3 region is CASSLANGEIPYNEQFF. The CDR3 DNA follows: TGCGCCAGCAGCTTGGCCAATGGGGAAATCCCCTACAATGAGCAGTTCTTC.

This clone came up a few times. The rearrangement joins TRBV6-6 to TRBJ2-7; D may be TRBD1 (6 bases). V was pared by 1 base and J by 7 bases, with 11 bases between. Germline-derived CDR1 and CDR2 are MNHNY and SVGAGI (reference sequence). The CDR3 runs 13 residues. In DNA form, the CDR3 reads TGTGCCAGCAGTTACTTGCAGGGGTATGAGCAGTACTTC. This translates into CASSYLQGYEQYF.

The chain recombines TRBV30 with TRBJ2-2, with 10 bases identical to TRBD2. J lost 2 bases, V lost 3 bases, and 6 bases had no gene match. There are 16 residues in the CDR3. Germline V CDR1 and CDR2: GTSNPN, SVGIG (reference sequence). The DNA of the CDR3 is TGTGCCTGGAGGGGGCTAGCGGGGGTAAACACCGGGGAGCTGTTTTTT. Its protein product is CAWRGLAGVNTGELFF.